This TCR beta chain is from a study of response to subunit inactivated influenza vaccine. Study results and caveats: Authors suggested few new T cells are recruited by each seasonal influenza vaccination.

As regards this clonotype: Its antigen remains unidentified.

Germline loops: CDR1 MNHEY, CDR2 SMNVEV (reference sequence). Germline trimming cut 10 bases from V and 7 bases from J; bases unmatched to any gene: 7. This CDR3 spans 14 amino acids. One entry per CDR3 protein, called by TCRdb with MiXCR from the RT-PCR reads. The sample includes 700,000 to 900,000 distinct CDR3 sequences, 21% of them seen just once. The receptor's source is a man over 45 who received an inactivated influenza vaccine. The sequencing used PBMCs from blood, collected roughly 5 days after vaccination. The rearrangement links TRBV27 to TRBJ1-6; 10 bases agree with TRBD1. DNA for the CDR3: TGTGCCACCCAACCGGGACAGGGGAATTCACCCCTCCACTTT. Amino acids: CATQPGQGNSPLHF.